This T cell receptor (beta chain) comes out of a study of cytomegalovirus exposure and HLA in healthy donors. Study results and limitations: Accurate prediction of most subjects' HLA-A and HLA-B alleles from TCR beta sequences was reported. Rarity marked most TCR sequences, yet some public TCRs occurred in many donors.

The PCR employed 60 Vbeta primers together with 13 Jbeta primers. Clones were sequenced by immunoSEQ multiplex PCR, and TCRdb holds only the in-frame ones, with some missing. The table records 120,000 or so clones, 60% to 85% of them present only once. V was pared by 6 bases and J by 5 bases, with 13 bases between. There are 14 residues in the CDR3. CDR1 and CDR2 from the germline V gene are SGHDN and FVKESK. As concerns this clone: The antigen is undetermined.

The sequencing sample was made of PBMCs. This clonotype originated in a woman aged 40-49 years in good health and CMV-seronegative. The chain carries TRBV14 and TRBJ2-2; D possibly corresponds to TRBD2 (6 bases). CDR3 DNA: TGTGCCAGCAGGCCGGGACTCCAAACCGGGGAGCTGTTTTTT. Translating it yields CASRPGLQTGELFF.